This TCR beta chain originates from a study of T cell responses to AZD1222 COVID-19 vaccine. Per the germline V gene, CDR1 is MNHEY and CDR2 is SMNVEV (reference sequence). Trimming took 8 bases from V and 3 from J, leaving 8 bases between them. CDR3 length equals 12 residues. The data were produced by immunoSEQ multiplex PCR, yet TCRdb's version contains in-frame clones alone and is incomplete. The table has 100,000 to 150,000 clones, just over 85% seen once. This clonotype originated in an adult who received the AZD1222 COVID-19 vaccine. The sample consisted of peripheral blood, taken 28 days after the second AZD1222 dose. The chain employs TRBV27 and TRBJ1-5, with D hard to call. The CDR3 region is CASGWVNQPQHF. The CDR3 region has the DNA TGTGCCAGCGGTTGGGTCAATCAGCCCCAGCATTTT.